The rows below give T cell receptor beta chains drawn from one sample of a study of blood T cell repertoires in COVID-19. This table comes from immunoSEQ multiplex PCR, and its TCRdb copy is limited to in-frame clones, with some not included. The repertoire holds tens of thousands of clones, with less than 85% as singletons. Sequenced input: peripheral blood. All receptors come from a man between 65 and 85 years old with COVID-19, enrolled during active disease. The CDR3 runs from the conserved cysteine through the conserved F or W.

TRBV2 | CASIPNSGTGGTNEKLFF
TRBV11-1 | CASSLGTVMNTEAFF
TRBV4-1 | CASSSRSRGTGELFF
TRBV4-2 | CASRGLAGITGELFF
TRBV6-5 | CASSWEGGNTIYF
TRBV7-2 | CASSPGSGSPLHF
TRBV7-3 | CASSYLAGSSYEQYF
TRBV2 | CASTAGPYNEQFF
TRBV12-2 | CASRLFFPSGSTDTQYF
TRBV24-1 | CATSDRGTGVDTQYF
TRBV5-1 | CASSLQAGRNTGELFF
TRBV6-2/TRBV6-3 | CASSYTAGTSYNEQFF
TRBV6-1 | CASSEQGAYGYTF
TRBV27 | CASSFSGQTQGPQHF
TRBV27 | CASKGQGNTEAFF
TRBV19 | CASIPPGFHGELFF
TRBV28 | CASSFLGRGSEAFF
TRBV7-2 | CASSPYRGSYEQYF
TRBV7-2 | CASSPRAGFSEKLFF
TRBV6-5 | CASREGSFDEQYF
TRBV7-3 | CASSLTSGTSDAYEQYF
TRBV24-1 | CATSSPTGPYEQYF
TRBV7-2 | CASSLSEEGRSPLHF
TRBV5-1 | CASSLQLAGNQETQYF
TRBV5-1 | CASSLASQYEQYF
TRBV28 | CASIALTRGGGQVYNEQFF
TRBV27 | CASSPGTGRNIQYF
TRBV6-4 | CASSEQGNTEAFF
TRBV7-9 | CASSLSQGAKEQYF
TRBV6-5 | CASSYGVLQPQHF
TRBV6-5 | CASKFSGGDEQYF
TRBV5-1 | CASRVPSGVTSNQPQHF
TRBV4-1 | CASSQVSAGNQPQHF